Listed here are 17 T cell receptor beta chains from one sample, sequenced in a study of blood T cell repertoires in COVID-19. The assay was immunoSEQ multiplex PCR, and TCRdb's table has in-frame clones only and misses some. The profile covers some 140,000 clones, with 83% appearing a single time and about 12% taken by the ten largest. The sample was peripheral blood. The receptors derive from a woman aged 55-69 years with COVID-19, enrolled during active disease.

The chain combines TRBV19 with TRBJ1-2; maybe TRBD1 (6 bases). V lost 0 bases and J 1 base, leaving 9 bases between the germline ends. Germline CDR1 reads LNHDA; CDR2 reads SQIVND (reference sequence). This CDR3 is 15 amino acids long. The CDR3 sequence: CASSIDGGNNYGYTF. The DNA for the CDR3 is TGTGCCAGTAGTATAGATGGGGGCAATAACTATGGCTACACCTTC.

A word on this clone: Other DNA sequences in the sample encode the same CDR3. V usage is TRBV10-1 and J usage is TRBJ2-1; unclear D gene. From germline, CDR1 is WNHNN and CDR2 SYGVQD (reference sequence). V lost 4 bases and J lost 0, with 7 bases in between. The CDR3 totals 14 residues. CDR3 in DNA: TGCGCCAGCAGTGCCGGTAGCTCCTACAATGAGCAGTTCTTC. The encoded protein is CASSAGSSYNEQFF.

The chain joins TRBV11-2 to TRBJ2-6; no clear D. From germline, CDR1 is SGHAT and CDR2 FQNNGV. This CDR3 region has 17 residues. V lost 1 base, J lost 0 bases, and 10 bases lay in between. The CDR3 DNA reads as TGTGCCAGCAGCTTAGGAGCACTCGCCTCTGGGGCCAACGTCCTGACTTTC. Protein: CASSLGALASGANVLTF.

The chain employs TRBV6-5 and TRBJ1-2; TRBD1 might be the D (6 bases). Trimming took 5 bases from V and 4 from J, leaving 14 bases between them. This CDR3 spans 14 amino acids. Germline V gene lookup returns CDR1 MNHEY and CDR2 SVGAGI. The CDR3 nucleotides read TGTGCCAGCAGTACCCGACAGGTTGGCTATGGCTACACCTTC. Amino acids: CASSTRQVGYGYTF.

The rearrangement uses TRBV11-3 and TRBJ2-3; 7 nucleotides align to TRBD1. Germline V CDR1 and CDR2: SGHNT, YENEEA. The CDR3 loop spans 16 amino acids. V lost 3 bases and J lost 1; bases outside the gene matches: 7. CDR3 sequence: CASSFHFGTGTDTQYF. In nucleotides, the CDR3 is TGTGCCAGCAGCTTTCATTTCGGGACAGGCACAGATACGCAGTATTTT. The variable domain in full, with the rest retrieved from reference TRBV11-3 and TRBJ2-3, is EAGVVQSPRYKIIEKKQPVAFWCNPISGHNTLYWYLQNLGQGPELLIRYENEEAVDDSQLPKDRFSAERLKGVDSTLKIQPAELGDSAVYLCASSFHFGTGTDTQYFGPGTRLTVL.

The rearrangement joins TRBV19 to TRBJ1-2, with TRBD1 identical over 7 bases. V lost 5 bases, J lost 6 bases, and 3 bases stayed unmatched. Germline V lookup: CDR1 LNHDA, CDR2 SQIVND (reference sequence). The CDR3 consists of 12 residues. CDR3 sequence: CASSQGEDGYTF. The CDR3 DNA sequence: TGTGCCAGTAGTCAGGGGGAAGATGGCTACACCTTC.

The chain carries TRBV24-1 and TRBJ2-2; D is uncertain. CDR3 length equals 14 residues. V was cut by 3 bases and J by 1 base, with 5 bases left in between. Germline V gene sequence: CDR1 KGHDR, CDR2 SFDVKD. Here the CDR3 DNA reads TGTGCCACCAGTGATAACAAGAACACCGGGGAGCTGTTTTTT. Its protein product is CATSDNKNTGELFF.

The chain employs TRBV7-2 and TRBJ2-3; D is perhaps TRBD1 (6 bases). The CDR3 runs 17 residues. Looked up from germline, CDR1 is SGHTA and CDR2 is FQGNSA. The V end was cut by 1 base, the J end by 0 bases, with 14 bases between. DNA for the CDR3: TGTGCCAGCAGCTTAGTGGGACAACAACTTAGCACAGATACGCAGTATTTT. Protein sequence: CASSLVGQQLSTDTQYF. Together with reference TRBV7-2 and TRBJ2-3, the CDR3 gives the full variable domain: GAGVSQSPSNKVTEKGKDVELRCDPISGHTALYWYRQSLGQGLEFLIYFQGNSAPDKSGLPSDRFSAERTGGSVSTLTIQRTQQEDSAVYLCASSLVGQQLSTDTQYFGPGTRLTVL.

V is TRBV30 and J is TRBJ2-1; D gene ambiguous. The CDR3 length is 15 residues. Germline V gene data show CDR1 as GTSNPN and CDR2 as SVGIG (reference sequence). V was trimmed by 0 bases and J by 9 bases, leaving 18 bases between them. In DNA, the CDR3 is TGTGCCTGGAGTGTATCGTTTACACCGGCAGGTGAGCAGTTCTTC. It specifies CAWSVSFTPAGEQFF.

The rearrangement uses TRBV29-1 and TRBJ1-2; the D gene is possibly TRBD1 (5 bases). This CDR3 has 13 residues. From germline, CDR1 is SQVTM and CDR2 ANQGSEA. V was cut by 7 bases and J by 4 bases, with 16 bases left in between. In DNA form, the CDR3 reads TGCAGCGCGAACGGGGGTCCCCTCTATGGCTACACCTTC. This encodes CSANGGPLYGYTF.

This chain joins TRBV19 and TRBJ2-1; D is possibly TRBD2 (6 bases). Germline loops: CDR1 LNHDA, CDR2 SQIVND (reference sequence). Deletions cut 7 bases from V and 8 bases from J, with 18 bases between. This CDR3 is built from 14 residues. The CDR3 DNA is TGTGCCAGTACCCCCGTTGGCGGGGTGGATGAGCAGTTCTTC. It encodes CASTPVGGVDEQFF.

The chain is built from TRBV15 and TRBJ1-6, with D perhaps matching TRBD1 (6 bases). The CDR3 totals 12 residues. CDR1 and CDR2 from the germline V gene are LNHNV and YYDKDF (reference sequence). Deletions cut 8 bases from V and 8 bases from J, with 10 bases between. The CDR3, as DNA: TGTGCCACCTTACAGGGAGATTCACCCCTCCACTTT. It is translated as CATLQGDSPLHF.

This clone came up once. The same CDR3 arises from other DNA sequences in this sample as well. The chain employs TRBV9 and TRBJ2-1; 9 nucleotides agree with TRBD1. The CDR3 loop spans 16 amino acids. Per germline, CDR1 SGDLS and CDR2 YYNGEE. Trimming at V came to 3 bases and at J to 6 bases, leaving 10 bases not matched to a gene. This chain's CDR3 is CASSGRPGQGRNEQFF. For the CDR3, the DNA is TGTGCCAGCAGCGGCCGACCGGGACAGGGTCGCAATGAGCAGTTCTTC.

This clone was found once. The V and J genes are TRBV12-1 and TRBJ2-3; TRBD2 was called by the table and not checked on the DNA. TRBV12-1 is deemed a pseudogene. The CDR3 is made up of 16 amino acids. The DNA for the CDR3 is TGTGCCAGCAGCCTGGGACTAGCGGGAGGACAAGATACGCAGTATTTT. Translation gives CASSLGLAGGQDTQYF.

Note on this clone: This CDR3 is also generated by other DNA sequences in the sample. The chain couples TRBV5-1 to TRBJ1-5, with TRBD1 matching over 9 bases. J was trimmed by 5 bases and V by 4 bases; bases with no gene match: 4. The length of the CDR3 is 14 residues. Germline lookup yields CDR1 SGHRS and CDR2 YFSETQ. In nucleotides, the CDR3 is TGCGCCAGCAGCCCCGGACAGGGGTATCAGCCCCAGCATTTT. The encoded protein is CASSPGQGYQPQHF.

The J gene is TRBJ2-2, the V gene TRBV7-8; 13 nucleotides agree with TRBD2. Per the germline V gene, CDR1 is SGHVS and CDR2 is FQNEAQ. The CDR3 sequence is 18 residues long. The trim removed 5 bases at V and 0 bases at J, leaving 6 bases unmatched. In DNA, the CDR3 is TGTGCCAGCAGCCTCGGGACTAGCGGGACCTCGAACACCGGGGAGCTGTTTTTT. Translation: CASSLGTSGTSNTGELFF.

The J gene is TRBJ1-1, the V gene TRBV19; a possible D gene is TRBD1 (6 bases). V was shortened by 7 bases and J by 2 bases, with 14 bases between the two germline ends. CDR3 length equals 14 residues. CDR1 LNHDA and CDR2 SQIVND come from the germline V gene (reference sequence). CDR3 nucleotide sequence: TGTGCCAGTAACCTTCAGGGGCTCAACACTGAAGCTTTCTTT. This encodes CASNLQGLNTEAFF. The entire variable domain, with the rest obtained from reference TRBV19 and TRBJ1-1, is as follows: DGGITQSPKYLFRKEGQNVTLSCEQNLNHDAMYWYRQDPGQGLRLIYYSQIVNDFQKGDIAEGYSVSREKKESFPLTVTSAQKNPTAFYLCASNLQGLNTEAFFGQGTRLTVV.